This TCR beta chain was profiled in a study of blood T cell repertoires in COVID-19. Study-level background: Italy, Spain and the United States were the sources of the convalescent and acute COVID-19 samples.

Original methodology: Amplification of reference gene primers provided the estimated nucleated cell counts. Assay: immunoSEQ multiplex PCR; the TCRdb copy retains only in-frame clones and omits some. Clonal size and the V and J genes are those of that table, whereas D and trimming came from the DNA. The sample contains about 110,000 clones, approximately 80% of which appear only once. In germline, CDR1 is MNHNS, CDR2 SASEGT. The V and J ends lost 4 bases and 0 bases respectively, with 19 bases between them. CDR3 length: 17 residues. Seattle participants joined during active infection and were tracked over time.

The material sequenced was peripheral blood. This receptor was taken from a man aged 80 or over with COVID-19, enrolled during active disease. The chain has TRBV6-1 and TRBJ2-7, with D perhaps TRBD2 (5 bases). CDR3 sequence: CASSVLIGVQSSYEQYF. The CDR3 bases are TGTGCCAGCAGTGTTCTAATCGGGGTCCAAAGCTCCTACGAGCAGTACTTC.